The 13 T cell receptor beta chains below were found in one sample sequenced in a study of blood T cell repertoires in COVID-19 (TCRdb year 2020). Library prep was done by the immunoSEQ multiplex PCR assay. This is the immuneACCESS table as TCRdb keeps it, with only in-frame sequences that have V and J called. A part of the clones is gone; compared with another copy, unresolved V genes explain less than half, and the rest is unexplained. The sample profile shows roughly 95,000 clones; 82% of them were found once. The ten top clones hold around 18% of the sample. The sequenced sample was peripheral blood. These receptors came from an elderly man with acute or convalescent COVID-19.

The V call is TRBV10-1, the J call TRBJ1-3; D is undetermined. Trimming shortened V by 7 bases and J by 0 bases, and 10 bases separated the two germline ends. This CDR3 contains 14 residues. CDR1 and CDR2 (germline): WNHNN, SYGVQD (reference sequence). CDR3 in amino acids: CASIGSSSGNTIYF. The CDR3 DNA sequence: TGCGCCAGCATAGGCTCTAGCTCTGGAAACACCATATATTTT.

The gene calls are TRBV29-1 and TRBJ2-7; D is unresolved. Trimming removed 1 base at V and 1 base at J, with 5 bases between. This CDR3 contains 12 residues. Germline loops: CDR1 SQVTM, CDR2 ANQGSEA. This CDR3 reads CSVEVTSYEQYF. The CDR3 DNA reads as TGCAGCGTTGAAGTCACATCCTACGAGCAGTACTTC.

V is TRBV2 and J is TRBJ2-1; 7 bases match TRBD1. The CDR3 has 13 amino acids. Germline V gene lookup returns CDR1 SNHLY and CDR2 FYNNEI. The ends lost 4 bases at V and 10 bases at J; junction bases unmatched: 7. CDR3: CASSAMTGLEQFF. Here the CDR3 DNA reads TGTGCCAGCAGTGCTATGACAGGGCTAGAGCAGTTCTTC.

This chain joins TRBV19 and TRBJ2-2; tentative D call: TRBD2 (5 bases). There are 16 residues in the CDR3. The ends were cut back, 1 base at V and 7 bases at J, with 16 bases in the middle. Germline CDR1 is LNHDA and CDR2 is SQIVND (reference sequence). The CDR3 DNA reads TGTGCCAGTAGTATAGCGTGGGGAGTGTCCGGCGGGGAGCTGTTTTTT. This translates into CASSIAWGVSGGELFF. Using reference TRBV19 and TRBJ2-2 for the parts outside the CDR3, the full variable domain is DGGITQSPKYLFRKEGQNVTLSCEQNLNHDAMYWYRQDPGQGLRLIYYSQIVNDFQKGDIAEGYSVSREKKESFPLTVTSAQKNPTAFYLCASSIAWGVSGGELFFGEGSRLTVL.

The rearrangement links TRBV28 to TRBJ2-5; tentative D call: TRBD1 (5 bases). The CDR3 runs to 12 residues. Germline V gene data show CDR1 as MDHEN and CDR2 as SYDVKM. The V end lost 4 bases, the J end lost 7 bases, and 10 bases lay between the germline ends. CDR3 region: CASSSGPRTQYF. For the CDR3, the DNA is TGTGCCAGCAGTTCAGGGCCCAGGACCCAGTACTTC. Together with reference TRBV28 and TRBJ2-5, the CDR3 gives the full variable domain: DVKVTQSSRYLVKRTGEKVFLECVQDMDHENMFWYRQDPGLGLRLIYFSYDVKMKEKGDIPEGYSVSREKKERFSLILESASTNQTSMYLCASSSGPRTQYFGPGTRLLVL.

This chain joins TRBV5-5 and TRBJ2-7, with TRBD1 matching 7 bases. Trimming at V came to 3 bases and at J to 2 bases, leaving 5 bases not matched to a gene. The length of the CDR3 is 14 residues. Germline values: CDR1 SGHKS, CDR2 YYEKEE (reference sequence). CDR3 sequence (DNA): TGTGCCAGCAGCTCGGTGGGACAGACCTACGAGCAGTACTTC. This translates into CASSSVGQTYEQYF.

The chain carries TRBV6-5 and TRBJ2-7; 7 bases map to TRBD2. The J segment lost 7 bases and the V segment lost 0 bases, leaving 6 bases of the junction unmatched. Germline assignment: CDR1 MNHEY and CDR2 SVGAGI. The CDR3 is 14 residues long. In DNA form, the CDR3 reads TGTGCCAGCAGTTACTCCCCGGGGGGTCGGGAGCAGTACTTC. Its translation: CASSYSPGGREQYF.

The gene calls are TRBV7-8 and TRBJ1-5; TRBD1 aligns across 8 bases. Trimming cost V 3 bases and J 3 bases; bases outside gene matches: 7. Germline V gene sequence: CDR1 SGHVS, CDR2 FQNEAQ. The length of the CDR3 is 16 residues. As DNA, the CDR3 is TGTGCCAGCAGCTTCATGACAGGGGCGGTCAATCAGCCCCAGCATTTT. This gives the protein CASSFMTGAVNQPQHF.

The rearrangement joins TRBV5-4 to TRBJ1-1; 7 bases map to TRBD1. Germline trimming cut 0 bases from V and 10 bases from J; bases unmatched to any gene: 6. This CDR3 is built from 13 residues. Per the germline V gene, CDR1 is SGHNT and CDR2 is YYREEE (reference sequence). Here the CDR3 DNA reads TGTGCCAGCAGCTTGGCGCAGGGGGAGGTAGCTTTCTTT. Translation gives CASSLAQGEVAFF.

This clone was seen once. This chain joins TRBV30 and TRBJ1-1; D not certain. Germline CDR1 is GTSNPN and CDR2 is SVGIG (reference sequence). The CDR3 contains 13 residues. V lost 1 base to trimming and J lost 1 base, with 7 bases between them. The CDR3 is CAWSARRNTEAFF. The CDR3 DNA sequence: TGTGCCTGGAGTGCCAGGCGGAACACTGAAGCTTTCTTT. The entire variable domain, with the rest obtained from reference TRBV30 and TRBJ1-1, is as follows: SQTIHQWPATLVQPVGSPLSLECTVEGTSNPNLYWYRQAAGRGLQLLFYSVGIGQISSEVPQNLSASRPQDRQFILSSKKLLLSDSGFYLCAWSARRNTEAFFGQGTRLTVV.

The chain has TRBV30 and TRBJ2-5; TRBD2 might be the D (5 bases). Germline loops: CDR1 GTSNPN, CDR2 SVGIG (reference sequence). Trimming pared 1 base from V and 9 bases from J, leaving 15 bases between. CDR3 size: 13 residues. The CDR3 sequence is CAWSGSRRVAQYF. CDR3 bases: TGTGCCTGGAGTGGCTCCCGGCGGGTGGCCCAGTACTTC. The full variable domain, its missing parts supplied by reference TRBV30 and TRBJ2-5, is SQTIHQWPATLVQPVGSPLSLECTVEGTSNPNLYWYRQAAGRGLQLLFYSVGIGQISSEVPQNLSASRPQDRQFILSSKKLLLSDSGFYLCAWSGSRRVAQYFGPGTRLLVL.

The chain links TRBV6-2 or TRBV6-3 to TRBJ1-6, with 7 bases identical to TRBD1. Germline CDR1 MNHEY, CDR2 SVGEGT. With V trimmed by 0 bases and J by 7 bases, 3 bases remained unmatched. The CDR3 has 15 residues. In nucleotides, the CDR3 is TGTGCCAGCAGTTACTCTCGGGACAGCAATTCACCCCTCCACTTT. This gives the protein CASSYSRDSNSPLHF.

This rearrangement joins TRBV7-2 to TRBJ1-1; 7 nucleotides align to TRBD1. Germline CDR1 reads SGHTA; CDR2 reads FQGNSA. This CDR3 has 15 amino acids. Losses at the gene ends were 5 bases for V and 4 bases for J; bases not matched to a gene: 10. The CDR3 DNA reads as TGTGCCAGCAGCGCACTCCCCCAGGGGGTCACTGAAGCTTTCTTT. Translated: CASSALPQGVTEAFF.